This TCR beta chain was identified during a study of blood T cell repertoires in COVID-19. Study in general: Samples taken during acute and convalescent COVID-19 were collected in the United States, Italy and Spain. T cells, B-cell-depleted T cells, or PBMCs provided the cDNA or gDNA that served as material.

As handled by the study authors: The authors estimated nucleated cell counts from reference gene primer amplification. The method was immunoSEQ multiplex PCR; TCRdb's version includes in-frame clones alone and lacks a portion of them. The DNA was the basis for D and trimming; V, J and clone size are from that table. Found here are approximately 46,000 clones, nearly 90% of them singletons; the top ten hold about 3%. With 2 bases removed from V and 4 bases from J, the gap between germline ends came to 5 bases. Germline CDR1 is MNHEY and CDR2 is SVGEGT. The length of the CDR3 is 12 residues. The chain links TRBV6-2 or TRBV6-3 to TRBJ2-5; D may be TRBD1 (5 bases). The sequenced sample consisted of peripheral blood. The source is a man aged 50 to 60 with active COVID-19. The chain's CDR3 is CASSYRGETQYF. Here the CDR3 DNA reads TGTGCCAGCAGTTACAGGGGAGAGACCCAGTACTTC.